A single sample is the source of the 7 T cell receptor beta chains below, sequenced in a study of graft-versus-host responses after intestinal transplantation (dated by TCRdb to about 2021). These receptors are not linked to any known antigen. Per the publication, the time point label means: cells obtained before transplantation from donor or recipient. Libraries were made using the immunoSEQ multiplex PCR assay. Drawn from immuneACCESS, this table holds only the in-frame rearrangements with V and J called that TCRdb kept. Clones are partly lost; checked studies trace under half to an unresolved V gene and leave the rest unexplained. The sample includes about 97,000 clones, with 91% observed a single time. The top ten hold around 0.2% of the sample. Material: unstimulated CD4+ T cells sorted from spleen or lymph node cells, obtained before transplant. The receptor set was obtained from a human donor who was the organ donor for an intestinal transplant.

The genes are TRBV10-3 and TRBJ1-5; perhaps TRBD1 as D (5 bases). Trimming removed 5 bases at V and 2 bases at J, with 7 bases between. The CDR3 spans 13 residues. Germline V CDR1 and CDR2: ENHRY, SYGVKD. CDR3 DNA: TGTGCCATCAGTCAGGGCGGCAATCAGCCCCAGCATTTT. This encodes CAISQGGNQPQHF.

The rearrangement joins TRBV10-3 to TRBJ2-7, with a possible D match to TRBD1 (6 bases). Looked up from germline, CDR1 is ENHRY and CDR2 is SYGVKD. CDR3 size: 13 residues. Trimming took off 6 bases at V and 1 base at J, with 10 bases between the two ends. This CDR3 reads CAISLQGSYEQYF. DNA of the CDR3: TGTGCCATCAGCCTCCAGGGGTCCTACGAGCAGTACTTC.

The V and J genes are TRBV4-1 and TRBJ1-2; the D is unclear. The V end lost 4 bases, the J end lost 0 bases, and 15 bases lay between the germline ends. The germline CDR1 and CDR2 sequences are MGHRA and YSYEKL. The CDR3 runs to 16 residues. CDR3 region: CASSPSGELPNYGYTF. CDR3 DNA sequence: TGCGCCAGCAGCCCGTCGGGAGAGCTACCTAACTATGGCTACACCTTC.

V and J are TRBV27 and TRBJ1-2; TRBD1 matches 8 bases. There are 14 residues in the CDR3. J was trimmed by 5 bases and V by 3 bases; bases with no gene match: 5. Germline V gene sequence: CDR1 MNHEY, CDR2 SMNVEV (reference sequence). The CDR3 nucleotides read TGTGCCAGCAGTTTGGCAGGGGGCGGGTATGGCTACACCTTC. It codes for CASSLAGGGYGYTF.

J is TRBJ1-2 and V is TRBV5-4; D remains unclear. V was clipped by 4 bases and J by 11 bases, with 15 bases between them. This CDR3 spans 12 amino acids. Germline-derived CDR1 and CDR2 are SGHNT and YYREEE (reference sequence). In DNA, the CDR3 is TGTGCCAGCAGCATTGGTGGTTCCGGTTACACCTTC. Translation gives CASSIGGSGYTF.

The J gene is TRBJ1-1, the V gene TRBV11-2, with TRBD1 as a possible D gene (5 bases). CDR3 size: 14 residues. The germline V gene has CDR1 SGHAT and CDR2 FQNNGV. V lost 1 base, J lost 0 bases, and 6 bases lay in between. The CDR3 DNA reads TGTGCCAGCAGCTTAGGGGGGGTGAACACTGAAGCTTTCTTT. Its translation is CASSLGGVNTEAFF.

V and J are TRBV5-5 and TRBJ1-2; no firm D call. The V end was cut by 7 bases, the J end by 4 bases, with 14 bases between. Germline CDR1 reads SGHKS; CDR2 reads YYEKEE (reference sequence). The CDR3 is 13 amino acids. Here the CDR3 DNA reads TGTGCCAGCTCCGGGGTTAGCGGCTATGGCTACACCTTC. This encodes CASSGVSGYGYTF. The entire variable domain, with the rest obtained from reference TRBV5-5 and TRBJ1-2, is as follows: DAGVTQSPTHLIKTRGQQVTLRCSPISGHKSVSWYQQVLGQGPQFIFQYYEKEERGRGNFPDRFSARQFPNYSSELNVNALLLGDSALYLCASSGVSGYGYTFGSGTRLTVV.